This T cell receptor (beta chain) was profiled in a study of tumor and adjacent non-tumor tissue in lung cancer. Study-level information: Histology: about a dozen adenocarcinoma, 2 squamous cell carcinoma, 1 small cell lung cancer.

Germline V gives CDR1 SGHAT, CDR2 FQNNGV. This CDR3 region has 16 residues. The V and J ends lost 1 base and 7 bases respectively, with 16 bases between them. Overall study results and limits: Tumor repertoires had a smaller top 100 clone share than normal lung.

A modified ARM-PCR protocol with three rounds of nested PCR amplified TCRbeta. Each CDR3 protein gets one entry after TCRdb re-called the multiplex PCR reads with MiXCR. The data contain approximately 66,000 distinct CDR3 sequences, about 61% of them singletons. No cell sorting was done before RNA was extracted from the tissue. More than 3 cm separated this lung sample from the edge of the tumor. Many counts were recorded for this clonotype. Its specificity is not known. This TCR was sampled from a man between 65 and 79 years old with non-small cell lung cancer. The chain couples TRBV11-2 to TRBJ1-4, with D unresolved. Sequencing was done on a sample of distant non-tumor lung tissue. This CDR3 is CASSLVGSPWREKLFF. The CDR3 nucleotides read TGTGCCAGCAGCTTAGTAGGGTCACCATGGCGTGAAAAACTGTTTTTT.